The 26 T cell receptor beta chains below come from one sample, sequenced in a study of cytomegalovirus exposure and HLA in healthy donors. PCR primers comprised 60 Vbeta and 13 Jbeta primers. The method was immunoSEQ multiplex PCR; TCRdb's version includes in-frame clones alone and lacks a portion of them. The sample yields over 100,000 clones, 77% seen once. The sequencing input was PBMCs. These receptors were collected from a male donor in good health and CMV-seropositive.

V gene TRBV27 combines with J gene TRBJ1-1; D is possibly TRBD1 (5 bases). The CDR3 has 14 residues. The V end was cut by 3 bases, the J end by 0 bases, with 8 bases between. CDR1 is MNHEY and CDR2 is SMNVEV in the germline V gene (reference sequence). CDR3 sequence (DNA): TGTGCCAGCAGTTTGGGGGGGTTGAACACTGAAGCTTTCTTT. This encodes CASSLGGLNTEAFF.

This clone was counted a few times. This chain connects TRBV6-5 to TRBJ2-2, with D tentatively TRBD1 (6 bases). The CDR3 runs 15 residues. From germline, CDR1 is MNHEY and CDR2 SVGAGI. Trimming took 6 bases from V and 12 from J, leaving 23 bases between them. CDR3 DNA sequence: TGTGCCAGCAGGACTCGTGGGGGCACGTCTGGGAAGCTGTTTTTT. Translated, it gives CASRTRGGTSGKLFF.

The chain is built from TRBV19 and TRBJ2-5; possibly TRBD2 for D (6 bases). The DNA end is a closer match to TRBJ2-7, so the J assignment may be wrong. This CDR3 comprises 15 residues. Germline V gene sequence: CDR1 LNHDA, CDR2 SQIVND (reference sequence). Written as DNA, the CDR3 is TGTGCCAGTAGTATGGGGGGAGGTCTCTTCAACGAGCAGTACTTC. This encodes CASSMGGGLFNEQYF.

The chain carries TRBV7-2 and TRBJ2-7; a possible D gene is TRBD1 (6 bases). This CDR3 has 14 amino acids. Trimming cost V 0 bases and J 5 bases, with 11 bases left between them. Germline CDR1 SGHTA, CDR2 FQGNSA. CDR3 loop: CASSLATGRDEQYF. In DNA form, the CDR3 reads TGTGCCAGCAGCTTAGCGACAGGCAGGGACGAGCAGTACTTC.

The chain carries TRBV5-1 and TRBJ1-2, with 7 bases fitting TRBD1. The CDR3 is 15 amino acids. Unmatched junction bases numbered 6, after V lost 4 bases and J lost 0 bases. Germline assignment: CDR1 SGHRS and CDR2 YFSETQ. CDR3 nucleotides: TGCGCCAGCAGCCTACAGGGGAGGCCTAACTATGGCTACACCTTC. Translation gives CASSLQGRPNYGYTF.

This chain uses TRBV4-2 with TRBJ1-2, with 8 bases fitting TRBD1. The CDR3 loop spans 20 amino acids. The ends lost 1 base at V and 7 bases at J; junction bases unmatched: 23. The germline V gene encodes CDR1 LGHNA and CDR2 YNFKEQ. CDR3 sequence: CASSQALSRGLRGYDGGYTF. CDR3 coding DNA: TGTGCCAGCAGCCAAGCCCTCTCCAGGGGGCTTAGGGGGTATGATGGTGGCTACACCTTC.

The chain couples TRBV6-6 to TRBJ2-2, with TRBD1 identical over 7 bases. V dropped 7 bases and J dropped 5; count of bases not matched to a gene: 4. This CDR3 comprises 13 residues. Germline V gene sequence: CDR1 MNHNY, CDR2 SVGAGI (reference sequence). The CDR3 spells CASTETGTGELFF. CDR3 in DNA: TGTGCCAGCACAGAGACAGGGACCGGGGAGCTGTTTTTT.

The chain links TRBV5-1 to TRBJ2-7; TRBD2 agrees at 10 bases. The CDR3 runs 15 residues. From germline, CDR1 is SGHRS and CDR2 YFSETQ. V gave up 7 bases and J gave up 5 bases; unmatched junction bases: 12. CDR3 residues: CASARLAGVQNEQYF. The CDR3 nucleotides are TGCGCCAGCGCGCGGCTAGCGGGAGTTCAAAACGAGCAGTACTTC.

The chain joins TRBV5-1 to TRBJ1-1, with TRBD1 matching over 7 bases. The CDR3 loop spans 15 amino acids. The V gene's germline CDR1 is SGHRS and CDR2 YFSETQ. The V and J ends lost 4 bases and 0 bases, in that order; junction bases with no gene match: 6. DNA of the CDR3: TGCGCCAGCAGCAGTTGGGACAGCCTGAACACTGAAGCTTTCTTT. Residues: CASSSWDSLNTEAFF. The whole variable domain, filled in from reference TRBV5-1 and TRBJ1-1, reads KAGVTQTPRYLIKTRGQQVTLSCSPISGHRSVSWYQQTPGQGLQFLFEYFSETQRNKGNFPGRFSGRQFSNSRSEMNVSTLELGDSALYLCASSSWDSLNTEAFFGQGTRLTVV.

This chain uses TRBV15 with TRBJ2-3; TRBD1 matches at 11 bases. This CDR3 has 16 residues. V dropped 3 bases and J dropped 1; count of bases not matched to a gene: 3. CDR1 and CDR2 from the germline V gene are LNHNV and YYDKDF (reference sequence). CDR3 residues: CATSRGTGGGTDTQYF. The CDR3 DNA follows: TGTGCCACCAGCAGGGGGACAGGGGGTGGCACAGATACGCAGTATTTT. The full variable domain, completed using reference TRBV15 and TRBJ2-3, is DAMVIQNPRYQVTQFGKPVTLSCSQTLNHNVMYWYQQKSSQAPKLLFHYYDKDFNNEADTPDNFQSRRPNTSFCFLDIRSPGLGDTAMYLCATSRGTGGGTDTQYFGPGTRLTVL.

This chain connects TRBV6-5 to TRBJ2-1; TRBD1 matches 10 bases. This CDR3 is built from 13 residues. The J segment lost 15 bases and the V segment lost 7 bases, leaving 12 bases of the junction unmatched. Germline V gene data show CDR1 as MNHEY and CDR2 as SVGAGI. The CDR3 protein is CASTPHPGQGGFF. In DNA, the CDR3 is TGTGCCAGCACCCCTCACCCCGGACAGGGGGGGTTCTTC.

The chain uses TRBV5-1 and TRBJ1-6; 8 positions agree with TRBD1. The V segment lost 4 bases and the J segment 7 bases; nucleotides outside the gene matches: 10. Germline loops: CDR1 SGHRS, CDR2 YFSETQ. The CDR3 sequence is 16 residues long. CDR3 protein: CASSPRTGMENSPLHF. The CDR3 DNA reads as TGCGCCAGCAGCCCGAGGACAGGGATGGAGAATTCACCCCTCCACTTT.

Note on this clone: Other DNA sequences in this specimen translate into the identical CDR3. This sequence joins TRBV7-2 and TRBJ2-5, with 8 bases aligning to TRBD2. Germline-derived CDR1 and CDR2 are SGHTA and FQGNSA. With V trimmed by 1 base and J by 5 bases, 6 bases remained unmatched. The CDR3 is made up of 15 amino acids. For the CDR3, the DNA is TGTGCCAGCAGCTTAGTCGGGGGGGGCCCCGAGACCCAGTACTTC. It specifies CASSLVGGGPETQYF.

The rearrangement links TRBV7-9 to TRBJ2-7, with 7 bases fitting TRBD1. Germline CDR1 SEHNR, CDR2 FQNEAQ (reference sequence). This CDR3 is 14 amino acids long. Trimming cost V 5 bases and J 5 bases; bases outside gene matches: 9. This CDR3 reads CASSKDRVEHEQYF. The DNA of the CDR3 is TGTGCCAGCAGCAAAGACAGGGTAGAACACGAGCAGTACTTC.

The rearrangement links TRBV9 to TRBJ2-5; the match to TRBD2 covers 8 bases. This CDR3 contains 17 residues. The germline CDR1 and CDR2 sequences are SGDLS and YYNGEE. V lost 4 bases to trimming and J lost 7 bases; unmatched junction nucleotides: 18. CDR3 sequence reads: CASSQGREGRPLGTQYF. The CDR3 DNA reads TGTGCCAGCAGCCAGGGACGGGAGGGTAGACCATTAGGGACCCAGTACTTC.

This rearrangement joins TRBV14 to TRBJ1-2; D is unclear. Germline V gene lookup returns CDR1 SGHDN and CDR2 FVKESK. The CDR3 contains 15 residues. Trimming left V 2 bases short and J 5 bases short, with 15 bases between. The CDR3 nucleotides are TGTGCCAGCAGCCAATCGGGTAGCCCTTTGTATGGCTACACCTTC. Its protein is CASSQSGSPLYGYTF.

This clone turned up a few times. DNA of the CDR3: TGTGCCAGCTCACCACCTATGAGAAACAATGAGCAGTTCTTC. It translates to CASSPPMRNNEQFF. The J gene is TRBJ2-1, the V gene TRBV18; D not certain. The germline V gene has CDR1 KGHSH and CDR2 LQKENI. The CDR3 consists of 14 residues. The ends were cut back, 0 bases at V and 5 bases at J, with 8 bases in the middle.

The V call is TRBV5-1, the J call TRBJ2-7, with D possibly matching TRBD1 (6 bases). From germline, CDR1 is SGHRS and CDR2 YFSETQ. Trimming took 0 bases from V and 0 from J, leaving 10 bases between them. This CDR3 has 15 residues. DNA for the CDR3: TGCGCCAGCAGCTTGGCCACAGGGACCTCCTACGAGCAGTACTTC. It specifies CASSLATGTSYEQYF.

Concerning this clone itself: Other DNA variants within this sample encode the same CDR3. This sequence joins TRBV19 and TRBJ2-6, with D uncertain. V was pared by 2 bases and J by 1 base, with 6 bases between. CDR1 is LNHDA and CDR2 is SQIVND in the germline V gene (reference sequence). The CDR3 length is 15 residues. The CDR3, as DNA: TGTGCCAGTAGTATAAGAGGTTCTGGGGCCAACGTCCTGACTTTC. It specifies CASSIRGSGANVLTF.

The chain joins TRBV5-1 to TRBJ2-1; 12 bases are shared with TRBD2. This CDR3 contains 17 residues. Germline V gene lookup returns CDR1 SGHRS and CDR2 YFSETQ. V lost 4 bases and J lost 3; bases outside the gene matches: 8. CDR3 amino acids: CASSPGTSGLFYNEQFF. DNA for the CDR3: TGCGCCAGCAGCCCCGGGACTAGCGGGCTTTTCTACAATGAGCAGTTCTTC.

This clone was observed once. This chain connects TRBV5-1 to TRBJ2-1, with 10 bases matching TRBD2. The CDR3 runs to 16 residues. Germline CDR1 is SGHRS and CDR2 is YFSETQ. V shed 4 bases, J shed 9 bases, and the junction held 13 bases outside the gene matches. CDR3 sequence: CASSPLGTSVEGEQFF. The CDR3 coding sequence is TGCGCCAGCAGCCCCCTCGGGACTAGCGTGGAAGGTGAGCAGTTCTTC.

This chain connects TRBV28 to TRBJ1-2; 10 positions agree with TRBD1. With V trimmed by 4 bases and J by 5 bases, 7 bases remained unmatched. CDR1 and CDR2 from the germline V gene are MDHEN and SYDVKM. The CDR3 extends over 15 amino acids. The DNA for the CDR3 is TGTGCCAGCAGTTCCGCGGACAGGGGGGTTTATGGCTACACCTTC. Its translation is CASSSADRGVYGYTF.

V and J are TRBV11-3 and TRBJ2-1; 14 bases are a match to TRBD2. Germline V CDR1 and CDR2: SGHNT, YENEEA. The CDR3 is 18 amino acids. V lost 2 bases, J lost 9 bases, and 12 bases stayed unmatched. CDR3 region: CASSLSPGTSGRRREQFF. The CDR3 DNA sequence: TGTGCCAGCAGCTTATCCCCCGGGACTAGCGGGAGAAGGCGTGAGCAGTTCTTC.

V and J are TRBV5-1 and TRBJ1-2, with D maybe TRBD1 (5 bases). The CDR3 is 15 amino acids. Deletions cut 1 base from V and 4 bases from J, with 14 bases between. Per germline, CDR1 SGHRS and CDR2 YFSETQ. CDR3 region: CASSLMGGSTYGYTF. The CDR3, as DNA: TGCGCCAGCAGCTTGATGGGGGGTTCCACCTATGGCTACACCTTC.

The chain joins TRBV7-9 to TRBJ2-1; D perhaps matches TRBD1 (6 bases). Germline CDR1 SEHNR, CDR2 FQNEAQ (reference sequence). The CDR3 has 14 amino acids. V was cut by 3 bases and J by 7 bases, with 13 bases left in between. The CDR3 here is CASSFLGTGNEQFF. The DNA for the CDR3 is TGTGCCAGCAGCTTCCTCGGTACAGGGAATGAGCAGTTCTTC.

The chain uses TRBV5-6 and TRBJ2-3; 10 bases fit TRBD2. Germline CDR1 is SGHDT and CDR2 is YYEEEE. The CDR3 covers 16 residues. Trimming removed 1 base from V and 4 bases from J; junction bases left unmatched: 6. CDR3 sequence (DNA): TGTGCCAGCAGCTTGTTGCTAGCGGGAGACTCAGATACGCAGTATTTT. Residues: CASSLLLAGDSDTQYF.